One sample yielded the 11 T cell receptor beta chains listed below, sequenced in a study of T cell responses to AZD1222 COVID-19 vaccine. Assay: immunoSEQ multiplex PCR; the TCRdb copy retains only in-frame clones and omits some. This table holds approximately 180,000 clones, 85% to 90% found once. This specimen consisted of peripheral blood, obtained 28 days after the second dose of the MenACWY control vaccine. The receptors were sampled from an adult who received the MenACWY meningococcal vaccine as a control.

The V call is TRBV24-1, the J call TRBJ2-1, with TRBD2 matching over 12 bases. The germline V gene has CDR1 KGHDR and CDR2 SFDVKD. The CDR3 covers 20 residues. Trimming at V came to 5 bases and at J to 5 bases, leaving 18 bases not matched to a gene. The CDR3 DNA follows: TGTGCCACCAGTGCCAGCAGGACTAGCGGGACTGTTATGATGAACAATGAGCAGTTCTTC. Amino acid sequence: CATSASRTSGTVMMNNEQFF.

This chain joins TRBV29-1 and TRBJ2-7; 14 bases are a match to TRBD2. J gave up 5 bases and V 6 bases, and 18 bases lay outside the gene matches. The germline CDR1 and CDR2 sequences are SQVTM and ANQGSEA. The CDR3 totals 18 residues. CDR3 region: CSVGGGPTGLAGVHEQYF. The CDR3, as DNA: TGCAGCGTCGGCGGGGGTCCTACGGGACTAGCGGGAGTCCACGAGCAGTACTTC.

The chain recombines TRBV28 with TRBJ2-5; the match to TRBD2 covers 15 bases. The CDR3 totals 17 residues. CDR1 MDHEN and CDR2 SYDVKM come from the germline V gene. V was clipped by 3 bases and J by 2 bases; unmatched bases: 4. CDR3 region: CASSFGGTSGRQETQYF. CDR3 in DNA: TGTGCCAGCAGTTTTGGGGGGACTAGCGGGAGGCAAGAGACCCAGTACTTC.

V is TRBV5-5 and J is TRBJ2-7, with TRBD1 identical over 7 bases. This CDR3 spans 15 amino acids. Unmatched junction bases numbered 18, after V lost 9 bases and J lost 6 bases. CDR1 and CDR2 from the germline V gene are SGHKS and YYEKEE (reference sequence). The CDR3 loop is CATTQGPRARPEQYF. CDR3 sequence (DNA): TGTGCCACCACACAGGGGCCCAGGGCCCGCCCCGAGCAGTACTTC.

The J gene is TRBJ2-7, the V gene TRBV5-8, with 13 bases fitting TRBD2. CDR3 size: 15 residues. CDR1 is SGHTS and CDR2 is YDEGEE in the germline V gene. The J segment lost 4 bases and the V segment lost 3 bases, leaving 4 bases of the junction unmatched. The CDR3 nucleotides are TGTGCCAGCAGCTCCGGACTAGCGGGAGCATACGAGCAGTACTTC. Translating gives CASSSGLAGAYEQYF.

This chain uses TRBV28 with TRBJ2-3; TRBD2 aligns across 9 bases. This CDR3 has 16 amino acids. Trimming took 6 bases from V and 2 from J; bases not matched to a gene: 9. Per the germline V gene, CDR1 is MDHEN and CDR2 is SYDVKM. Here the CDR3 DNA reads TGTGCCAGCAGCCCCTGGGCTAGCGGGGTCACAGATACGCAGTATTTT. Translating it yields CASSPWASGVTDTQYF. The full variable domain, completed using reference TRBV28 and TRBJ2-3, is DVKVTQSSRYLVKRTGEKVFLECVQDMDHENMFWYRQDPGLGLRLIYFSYDVKMKEKGDIPEGYSVSREKKERFSLILESASTNQTSMYLCASSPWASGVTDTQYFGPGTRLTVL.

The chain combines TRBV5-1 with TRBJ2-2; 11 bases match TRBD2. CDR1 is SGHRS and CDR2 is YFSETQ in the germline V gene. CDR3 length: 17 amino acids. The V and J ends lost 0 bases and 5 bases, in that order; junction bases with no gene match: 6. DNA of the CDR3: TGCGCCAGCAGCTTGGCCCTACTAGCGGGAGATACCGGGGAGCTGTTTTTT. This encodes CASSLALLAGDTGELFF.

This chain links TRBV6-5 with TRBJ2-3; the D gene is possibly TRBD1 (5 bases). CDR1 is MNHEY, CDR2 SVGAGI, per germline. The CDR3 is made up of 14 amino acids. Trimming took 10 bases from V and 0 from J, leaving 14 bases between them. CDR3 region: CATRGQISTDTQYF. CDR3 coding DNA: TGTGCCACCCGAGGACAAATAAGCACAGATACGCAGTATTTT.

The chain is built from TRBV10-3 and TRBJ2-5, with TRBD1 matching over 9 bases. V lost 6 bases to trimming and J lost 2 bases; unmatched junction nucleotides: 10. CDR1 ENHRY and CDR2 SYGVKD come from the germline V gene. This CDR3 is 16 amino acids long. CDR3 sequence reads: CAISQDRGQQQETQYF. DNA for the CDR3: TGTGCCATCAGCCAGGACAGGGGCCAGCAACAAGAGACCCAGTACTTC.

The gene calls are TRBV7-2 and TRBJ1-2; unclear D gene. This CDR3 has 14 residues. Deletions cut 5 bases from V and 6 bases from J, with 16 bases between. Germline V gene data show CDR1 as SGHTA and CDR2 as FQGNSA. The CDR3 region is CASSLPVGRDGYTF. The CDR3 DNA is TGTGCCAGCAGCCTCCCGGTGGGGAGGGATGGCTACACCTTC.

The chain uses TRBV6-5 and TRBJ1-1, with TRBD1 matching 7 bases. Trimming cost V 6 bases and J 1 base; bases outside gene matches: 8. CDR3 length equals 15 residues. Germline loops: CDR1 MNHEY, CDR2 SVGAGI. This chain's CDR3 is CASRNSGTANTEAFF. DNA for the CDR3: TGTGCCAGCAGGAACTCCGGGACAGCGAACACTGAAGCTTTCTTT.